Described below is a single TCR beta chain sequence and its context. No antigen is known for it. This sample is drawn from a study of shared clonotypes between healthy human individuals. On the study more broadly: Each donor's CD8 memory used one plate, CD8 naive two, each CD4 subset three.

Sequenced by immunoSEQ multiplex PCR; TCRdb stores in-frame clones only, minus some. Counted here are 2 million to 3 million clones, approximately 93% occurring once; the ten biggest clones make up approximately 0.37%. Trimming cost V 9 bases and J 3 bases, with 12 bases left between them. The CDR3 loop spans 12 amino acids. Germline loops: CDR1 MNHNS, CDR2 SASEGT. Adults of Caucasian background living in Nashville, Tennessee made up all donors. The investigators split CD4+ cells into a CD45RA+ naive subset and a CD45RA-negative memory subset. Study-wide findings and caveats: Non-shared clonotypes displayed generation probabilities falling below those of clonotypes present in all four donors.

The receptor was isolated from a man between 18 and 35 years old in good health. Some clones in this sample may be carry-over from other donors' samples. The genes are TRBV6-1 and TRBJ2-7; D is tentatively TRBD1 or TRBD2 (5 bases each). The sequenced material came from naive CD4+ T cells from PBMCs. The subset is: CD45RA+ positively selected. The CDR3: CASRDPHYEQYF. In nucleotides, the CDR3 is TGTGCCAGTCGGGACCCACACTACGAGCAGTACTTC.